The source of this TCR beta chain is a study of cytomegalovirus exposure and HLA in healthy donors. Germline CDR1 is MDHEN and CDR2 is SYDVKM. The CDR3 runs 15 residues. With 3 bases clipped from V and 4 bases from J, the junction kept 5 bases outside the gene matches. PCR amplification relied on 60 Vbeta primers (plus 13 Jbeta primers). The protocol was immunoSEQ multiplex PCR, while the TCRdb copy is restricted to in-frame clones and leaves out a portion. The sample records about 220,000 clones, around 76% being singletons. The chain recombines TRBV28 with TRBJ1-2; TRBD1 agrees at 10 bases. Sequencing input: PBMCs. This TCR was sampled from a man between 35 and 55 years old in good health and CMV-seropositive. The chain's CDR3 is CASSFRDRGFYGYTF. The CDR3, as DNA: TGTGCCAGCAGTTTCCGGGACAGGGGATTCTATGGCTACACCTTC.